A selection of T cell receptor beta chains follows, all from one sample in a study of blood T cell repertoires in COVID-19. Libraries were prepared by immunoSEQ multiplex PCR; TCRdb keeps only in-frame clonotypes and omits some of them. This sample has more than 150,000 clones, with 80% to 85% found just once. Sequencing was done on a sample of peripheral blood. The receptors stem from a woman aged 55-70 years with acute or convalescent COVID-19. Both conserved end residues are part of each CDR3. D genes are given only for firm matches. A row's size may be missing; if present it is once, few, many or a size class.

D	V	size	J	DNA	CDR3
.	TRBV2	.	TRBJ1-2	TGTGCCAGCAGTGAAGCGAGGCGAGCTAACTATGGCTACACCTTC	CASSEARRANYGYTF
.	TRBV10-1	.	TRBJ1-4	TGCGCCTGGTTCGGGGGTGCGCTCAATGAAAAACTGTTTTTT	CAWFGGALNEKLFF
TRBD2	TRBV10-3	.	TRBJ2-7	TGTGCCATCAGTGATTGGACTAGCGGGGGGGGCCGCACCTACGAGCAGTACTTC	CAISDWTSGGGRTYEQYF
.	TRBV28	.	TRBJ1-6	TGTGCCAGCAGTTTAGGGGCAGCGAGCTCCTATAATTCACCCCTCCACTTT	CASSLGAASSYNSPLHF
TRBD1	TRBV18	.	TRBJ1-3	TGTGCCAGCTCACCGCCGGGACAGGGGAGTCTAGGTGGAAACACCATATATTTT	CASSPPGQGSLGGNTIYF
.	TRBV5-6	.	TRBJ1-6	TGTGCCAGCAGGCGCCAGACACCACACTCACCCCTCCACTTT	CASRRQTPHSPLHF
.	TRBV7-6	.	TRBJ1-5	TGTGCCAGCAGCCCCGGTGGGGCGGGGTCCTATAGCAATCAGCCCCAGCATTTT	CASSPGGAGSYSNQPQHF
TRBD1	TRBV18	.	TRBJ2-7	TGTGCCACCACACAGGGGACAGATCTCTACGAGCAGTACTTC	CATTQGTDLYEQYF
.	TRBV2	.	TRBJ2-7	TGTGCCAGCACTACCCCGACGGGGGTCAACGAGCAGTACTTC	CASTTPTGVNEQYF
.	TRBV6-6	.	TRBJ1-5	TGTGCCAGCGGCAGGGTCTGGGAGCCCCAGCATTTT	CASGRVWEPQHF
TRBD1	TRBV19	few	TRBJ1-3	TGTGCCAGTAGTTTAGGACAGGGGGCGTGGAACACCATATATTTT	CASSLGQGAWNTIYF
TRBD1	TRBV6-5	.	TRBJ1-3	TGTGCCAGCAGTTCCGGGACAGGGGTCGGGGTCGACACCATATATTTT	CASSSGTGVGVDTIYF
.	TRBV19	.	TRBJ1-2	TGTGCCAGTAGTAGCGGAGGCTTAATTGGCTACACCTTC	CASSSGGLIGYTF
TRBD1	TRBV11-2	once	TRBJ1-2	TGTGCCAGCAGCCTTAGGACAGGAGGTTCGGGAGGCTACACCTTC	CASSLRTGGSGGYTF
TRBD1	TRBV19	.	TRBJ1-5	TGTGCCAGTAGTAGGGGACAGGCGGGCAATCAGCCCCAGCATTTT	CASSRGQAGNQPQHF
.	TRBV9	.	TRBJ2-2	TGTGCCAGCAGCGTAGAAGCCAGGGTCGGCACCGGGGAGCTGTTTTTT	CASSVEARVGTGELFF
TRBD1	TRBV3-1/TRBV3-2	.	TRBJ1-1	TGTGCCACCCGGGACAGGGGGCCGGGCACTGAAGCTTTCTTT	CATRDRGPGTEAFF
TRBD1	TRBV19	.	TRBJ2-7	TGTGCCAGTAGTCCACAGGGGAACGAGCAGTACTTC	CASSPQGNEQYF
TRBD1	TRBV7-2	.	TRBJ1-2	TGTGCCAGCAGCTCGAACAGGGGCCCCCAGTATGGCTACACCTTC	CASSSNRGPQYGYTF
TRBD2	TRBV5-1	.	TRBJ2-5	TGCGCCAGCACGAGCGGGGCGTTCCAAGAGACCCAGTACTTC	CASTSGAFQETQYF
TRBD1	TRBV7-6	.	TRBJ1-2	TGTGCCAGCAGCCCAGAAACAGGGGGGAAGGGCTACACCTTC	CASSPETGGKGYTF
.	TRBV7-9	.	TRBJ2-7	TGTGCCAGCAGCGACCCGACAGGCCATCTTTTCTTC	CASSDPTGHLFF
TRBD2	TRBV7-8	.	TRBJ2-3	TGTGCCAGCAGCCCCCGGGTTAGCGGGGTCGGCACAGATACGCAGTATTTT	CASSPRVSGVGTDTQYF
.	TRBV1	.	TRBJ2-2	TGCACCAGCCCGGGAGGAGCGGGGGGCTCCTTGCTCGACACCGGGGAGCTGTTTTTT	CTSPGGAGGSLLDTGELFF
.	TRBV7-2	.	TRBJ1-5	TGTGCCAGCAGCCCAAGACGGGGGGTGAAAGGAGATCAGCCCCAGCATTTT	CASSPRRGVKGDQPQHF
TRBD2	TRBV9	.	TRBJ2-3	TGTGCCAGCAGACCCTTTCAGCGGGGAGGCACAGATACGCAGTATTTT	CASRPFQRGGTDTQYF
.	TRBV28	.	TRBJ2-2	TGTGCCAGCAGTTTATTGACCCGGGGGATCGCCGGGGAGCTGTTTTTT	CASSLLTRGIAGELFF
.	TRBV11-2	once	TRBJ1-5	TGTGCCAGCAGCCTGGGAGCTGACAATCAGCCCCAGCATTTT	CASSLGADNQPQHF
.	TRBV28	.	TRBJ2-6	TGTGCCAGCAGCCCCCTGGGACATTTCTCTATCCCATCTGGGGCCAACGTCCTGACTTTC	CASSPLGHFSIPSGANVLTF
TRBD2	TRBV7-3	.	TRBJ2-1	TGTGCCAGCAGCTCAGACGGGGGGGCCGAAACTGAGCAGTTCTTC	CASSSDGGAETEQFF
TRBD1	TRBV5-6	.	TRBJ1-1	TGTGCCAGCAGCTTAGGGGACAGGAACACTGAAGCTTTCTTT	CASSLGDRNTEAFF
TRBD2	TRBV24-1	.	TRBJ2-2	TGTGCCACCAGTGATCCCCCCGAGCATGCCGTGGGAAGCGGGGGGGCTCCCGGGGAGCTGTTTTTT	CATSDPPEHAVGSGGAPGELFF
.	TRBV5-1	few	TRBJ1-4	TGCGCCAGCAGCTGGGGCAGGGGTAATGAAAAACTGTTTTTT	CASSWGRGNEKLFF
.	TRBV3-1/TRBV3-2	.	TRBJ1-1	TGTGCCAGCAGCCAACAAAGGGGGAGGGACATCTGGAACACTGAAGCTTTCTTT	CASSQQRGRDIWNTEAFF
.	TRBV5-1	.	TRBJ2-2	TGCGCCAGCAGTCTCCCACCGCGGGACTTGGGGACCGGGGAGCTGTTTTTT	CASSLPPRDLGTGELFF
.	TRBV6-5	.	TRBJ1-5	TGTGCCAGCAGGAGGGACTATAGCAATCAGCCCCAGCATTTT	CASRRDYSNQPQHF
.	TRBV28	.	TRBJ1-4	TGTGCCAGCAGCCAACAGGTAGCTAATGAAAAACTGTTTTTT	CASSQQVANEKLFF
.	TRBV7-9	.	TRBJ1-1	TGTGCCAGCAGCTTAGGGCAGGGGAACACTGAAGCTTTCTTT	CASSLGQGNTEAFF
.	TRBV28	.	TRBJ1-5	TGTGCCAGCAGTCCCCATCGAGGGAGCAATCAGCCCCAGCATTTT	CASSPHRGSNQPQHF
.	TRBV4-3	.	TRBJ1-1	TGCGCCAGCAGCCAGTTGGCGGAGAACACTGAAGCTTTCTTT	CASSQLAENTEAFF
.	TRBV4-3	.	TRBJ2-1	TGCGCCAGCAGCCACCCACCTAAGGAGGAGCAGTTCTTC	CASSHPPKEEQFF
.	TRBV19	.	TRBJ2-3	TGTGCCAGTACTACCCCCTACCTCCCAGATACGCAGTATTTT	CASTTPYLPDTQYF
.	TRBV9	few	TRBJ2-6	TGTGCCAGCAGCGTTCTCTACTCTGGGGCCAACGTCCTGACTTTC	CASSVLYSGANVLTF
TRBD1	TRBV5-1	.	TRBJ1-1	TGCGCCAGCAGCCAGGTGTGGACAGGGAAGAGGGGGAACACTGAAGCTTTCTTT	CASSQVWTGKRGNTEAFF
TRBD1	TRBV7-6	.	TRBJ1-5	TGTGCCAGCAGCTCCGGGACAGCATATAGCAATCAGCCCCAGCATTTT	CASSSGTAYSNQPQHF
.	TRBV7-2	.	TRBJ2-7	TGTGCCAGCCGACTACTAGCCAGCTACGAGCAGTACTTC	CASRLLASYEQYF
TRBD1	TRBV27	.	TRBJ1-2	TGTGCCAGCAGCCGAGGAGGGACAGCTAACTATGGCTACACCTTC	CASSRGGTANYGYTF
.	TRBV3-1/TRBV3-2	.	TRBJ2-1	TGTGCCAGCAGCCAGCACCTTCAGGAGCAGTTCTTC	CASSQHLQEQFF
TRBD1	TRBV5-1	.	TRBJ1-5	TGCGCCAGCAGCTTGGGGGACAGCCCCAATCAGCCCCAGCATTTT	CASSLGDSPNQPQHF
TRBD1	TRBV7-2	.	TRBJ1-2	TGTGCCAGCAGCTTACCTGGACCGGGACAGGGGAACGGCTACACCTTC	CASSLPGPGQGNGYTF
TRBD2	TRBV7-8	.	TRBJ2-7	TGTGCCAGCAGCTTCATCGGGACTAGCGCCTACGAGCAGTACTTC	CASSFIGTSAYEQYF
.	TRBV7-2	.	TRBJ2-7	TGTGCCAGCAGCTTCGGATACGGGGTTAACTACGAGCAGTACTTC	CASSFGYGVNYEQYF
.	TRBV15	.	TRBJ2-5	TGTGCCACCAGCGGCAGGGATGATATGTGGCAGTACTTC	CATSGRDDMWQYF
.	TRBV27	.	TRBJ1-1	TGTGCCAGCAGACAGGGTTCCACTGAAGCTTTCTTT	CASRQGSTEAFF
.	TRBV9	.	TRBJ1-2	TGTGCCAGCAGCGGCATCGGGAACTATGGCTACACCTTC	CASSGIGNYGYTF
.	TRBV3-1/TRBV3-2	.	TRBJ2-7	TGTGCCAGCAGCCCCTTCCAGGGAAGGTCCTACGAGCAGTACTTC	CASSPFQGRSYEQYF